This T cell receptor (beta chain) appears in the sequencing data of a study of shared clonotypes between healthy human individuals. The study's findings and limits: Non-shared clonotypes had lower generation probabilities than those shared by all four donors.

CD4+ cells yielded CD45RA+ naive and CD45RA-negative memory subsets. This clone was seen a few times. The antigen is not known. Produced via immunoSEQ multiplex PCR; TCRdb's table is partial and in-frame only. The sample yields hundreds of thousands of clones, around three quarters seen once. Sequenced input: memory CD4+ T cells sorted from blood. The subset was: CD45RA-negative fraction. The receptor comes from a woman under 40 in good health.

This CDR3 reads CASSLDPSRTVEQYF. CDR3 DNA: TGTGCCAGCAGCTTAGACCCTAGCCGGACCGTGGAGCAGTACTTC. The chain employs TRBV11-2 and TRBJ2-7; D is possibly TRBD2 (5 bases). This CDR3 is 15 amino acids long. V was shortened by 0 bases and J by 7 bases, with 16 bases between the two germline ends. Germline V gives CDR1 SGHAT, CDR2 FQNNGV.